This T cell receptor beta chain was observed in a study of cytomegalovirus exposure and HLA in healthy donors. The CDR3 has 16 amino acids. Per germline, CDR1 SGHRS and CDR2 YFSETQ. The V segment lost 3 bases and the J segment 2 bases; nucleotides outside the gene matches: 7. This PCR relied on a set of 60 Vbeta primers and 13 Jbeta primers. Original handling: In a later analysis, the count reached some 75 million unique TCR beta chains, with approximately 10 million shared. Sequenced by immunoSEQ multiplex PCR; TCRdb stores in-frame clones only, minus some. V and J calls and clone size are those listed in that table; D and trimming were worked out from the DNA. Among approximately 140,000 clones listed, 70% to 80% were seen once. General study points: In an earlier analysis, about 87% or about 30%: the productive usage of most TCR beta V segments. Within the data, a cluster of highly shared sequence variants was likely a sequencing artifact.

With regard to this clone: As yet, its antigen is unknown.

This receptor was obtained from a human donor in good health. The V call is TRBV5-1, the J call TRBJ2-2; 7 bases match TRBD2. Sample: PBMCs. CDR3 protein: CASSSPSGINTGELFF. In DNA form, the CDR3 reads TGCGCCAGCAGCTCCCCGAGCGGGATTAACACCGGGGAGCTGTTTTTT.